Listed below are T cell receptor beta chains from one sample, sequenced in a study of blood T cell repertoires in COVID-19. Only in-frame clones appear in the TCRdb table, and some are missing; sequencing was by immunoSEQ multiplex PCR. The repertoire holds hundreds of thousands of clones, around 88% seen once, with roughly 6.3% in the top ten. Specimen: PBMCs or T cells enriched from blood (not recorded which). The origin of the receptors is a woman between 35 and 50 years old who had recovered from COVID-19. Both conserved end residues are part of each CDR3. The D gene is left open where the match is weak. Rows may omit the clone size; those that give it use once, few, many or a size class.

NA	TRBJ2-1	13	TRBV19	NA	CASSIQGLNEQFF	TGTGCCAGTAGTATCCAGGGTCTCAATGAGCAGTTCTTC
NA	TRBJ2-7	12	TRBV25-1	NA	CATTAQGYEQYF	TGTGCCACCACCGCGCAGGGCTACGAGCAGTACTTC
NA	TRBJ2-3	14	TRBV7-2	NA	CASSLELSTDTQYF	TGTGCCAGCAGCTTAGAACTATCCACAGATACGCAGTATTTT
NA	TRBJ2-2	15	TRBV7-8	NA	CASSLVSGDTGELFF	TGTGCCAGCAGCTTAGTATCCGGGGACACCGGGGAGCTGTTTTTT
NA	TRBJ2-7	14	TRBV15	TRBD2	CATSRALAGYEQYF	TGTGCCACCAGCAGAGCCCTAGCGGGCTACGAGCAGTACTTC
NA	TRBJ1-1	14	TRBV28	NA	CASTEQRKNTEAFF	TGTGCCAGCACCGAACAGAGAAAAAACACTGAAGCTTTCTTT
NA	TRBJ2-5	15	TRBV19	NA	CASSIVGGSLETQYF	TGTGCCAGTAGTATAGTGGGGGGAAGTTTGGAGACCCAGTACTTC
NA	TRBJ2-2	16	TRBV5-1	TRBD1	CASSGGQGSGGGELFF	TGCGCCAGCAGCGGAGGACAGGGCAGCGGAGGCGGGGAGCTGTTTTTT
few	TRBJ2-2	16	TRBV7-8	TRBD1	CASSSTGTGNTGELFF	TGTGCCAGCAGCTCCACCGGGACAGGGAACACCGGGGAGCTGTTTTTT
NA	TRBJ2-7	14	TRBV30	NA	CAWSFPPGSYEQYF	TGTGCCTGGAGCTTTCCGCCGGGGTCCTACGAGCAGTACTTC
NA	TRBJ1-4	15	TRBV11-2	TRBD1	CASSALQGAVEKLFF	TGTGCCAGCAGCGCATTACAGGGGGCGGTTGAAAAATTGTTTTTT
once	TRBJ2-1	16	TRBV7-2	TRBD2	CASSLMAAGGPGEQFF	TGTGCCAGCAGCTTAATGGCAGCGGGAGGGCCGGGTGAGCAGTTCTTC
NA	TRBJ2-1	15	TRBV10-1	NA	CASSEGRGSYNEQFF	TGCGCCAGCAGTGAGGGCCGGGGCTCCTACAATGAGCAGTTCTTC
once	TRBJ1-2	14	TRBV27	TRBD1	CASSPMGQSYGYTF	TGTGCCAGCAGTCCGATGGGACAGAGCTATGGCTACACCTTC
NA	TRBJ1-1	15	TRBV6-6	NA	CASSYPPIQGTEAFF	TGTGCCAGCAGTTACCCGCCCATCCAGGGCACTGAAGCTTTCTTT
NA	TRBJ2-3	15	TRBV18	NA	CASSPFDSSTDTQYF	TGTGCCAGCTCACCTTTCGACAGTAGCACAGATACGCAGTATTTT
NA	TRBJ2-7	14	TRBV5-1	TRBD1	CASSSGQRNYEQYF	TGCGCCAGCAGCTCGGGACAGCGTAACTACGAGCAGTACTTC
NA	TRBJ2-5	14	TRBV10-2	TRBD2	CASREAGNQETQYF	TGCGCCAGCAGGGAAGCGGGGAACCAAGAGACCCAGTACTTC
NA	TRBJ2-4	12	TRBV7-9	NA	CASSWLKNIQYF	TGTGCCAGCAGCTGGCTGAAAAACATTCAGTACTTC
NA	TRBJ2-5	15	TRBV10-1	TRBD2	CASSRGLAGVETQYF	TGCGCCAGCAGCCGCGGACTAGCGGGAGTAGAGACCCAGTACTTC
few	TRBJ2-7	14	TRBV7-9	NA	CASSSTEKSYEQYF	TGTGCCAGCAGCTCCACAGAAAAATCCTACGAGCAGTACTTC
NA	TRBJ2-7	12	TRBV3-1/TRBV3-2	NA	CASSPMGSGQYF	TGTGCCAGCAGCCCGATGGGGAGCGGGCAGTACTTC
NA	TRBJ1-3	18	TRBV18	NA	CASSPPFLRQLGGNTIYF	TGTGCCAGCTCACCACCGTTCCTTAGACAGCTGGGTGGAAACACCATATATTTT
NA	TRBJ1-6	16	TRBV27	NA	CASGETSSSPHSPLHF	TGTGCCAGCGGGGAGACCTCATCCTCACCACATTCACCCCTCCACTTT
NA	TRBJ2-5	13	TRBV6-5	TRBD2	CASRRGGVETQYF	TGTGCCAGCAGGCGGGGGGGAGTGGAGACCCAGTACTTC
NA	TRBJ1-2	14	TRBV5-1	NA	CASSLGQLNYGYTF	TGCGCCAGCAGCTTGGGGCAGTTAAACTATGGCTACACCTTC
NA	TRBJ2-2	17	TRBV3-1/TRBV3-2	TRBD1	CASSRGPGQGNTGELFF	TGTGCCAGCAGCCGCGGACCGGGACAGGGGAACACCGGGGAGCTGTTTTTT
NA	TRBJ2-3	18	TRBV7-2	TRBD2	CASSLGLAGGRWTDTQYF	TGTGCCAGCAGCTTAGGACTTGCGGGAGGAAGGTGGACAGATACGCAGTATTTT
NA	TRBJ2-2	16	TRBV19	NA	CASSNPAAPNTGELFF	TGTGCCAGTAGTAACCCCGCGGCTCCTAACACCGGGGAGCTGTTTTTT
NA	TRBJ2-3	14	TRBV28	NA	CASRGGGSTDTQYF	TGTGCCAGCAGGGGAGGGGGTAGCACAGATACGCAGTATTTT
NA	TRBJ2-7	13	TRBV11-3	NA	CASSWDKESEQYF	TGTGCCAGCAGCTGGGACAAGGAAAGCGAGCAGTACTTC
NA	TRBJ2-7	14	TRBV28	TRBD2	CASTMAGGTYEQYF	TGTGCCAGCACAATGGCGGGAGGGACCTACGAGCAGTACTTC
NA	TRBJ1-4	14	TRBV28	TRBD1	CASSPGQEGAKLFF	TGTGCCAGCAGTCCGGGACAGGAGGGCGCAAAACTGTTTTTT
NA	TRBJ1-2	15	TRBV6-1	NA	CASSEALRQGGGYTF	TGTGCCAGCAGTGAAGCGCTTCGGCAGGGCGGTGGCTACACCTTC
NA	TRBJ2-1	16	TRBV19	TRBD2	CASSTGTSGSKNEQFF	TGTGCCAGTAGTACAGGGACTAGCGGGAGTAAGAATGAGCAGTTCTTC
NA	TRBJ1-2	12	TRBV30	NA	CAWSVAGGAGTF	NA
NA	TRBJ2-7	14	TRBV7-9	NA	CASSLVAGSSEQYF	TGTGCCAGCAGCTTAGTTGCAGGGTCGAGCGAGCAGTACTTC
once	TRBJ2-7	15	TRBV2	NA	CATDPNRVYFSEQYF	TGTGCCACAGACCCGAACAGGGTATACTTCTCCGAGCAGTACTTC
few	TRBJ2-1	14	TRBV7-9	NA	CASRYASSYNEQFF	TGTGCCAGCAGATACGCGAGCTCCTACAATGAGCAGTTCTTC
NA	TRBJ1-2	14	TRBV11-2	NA	CASSLAPGFYGYTF	TGTGCCAGCAGCTTAGCCCCGGGGTTCTATGGCTACACCTTC
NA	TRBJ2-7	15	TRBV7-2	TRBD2	CASSLGLEGLYEQYF	TGTGCCAGCAGCTTGGGACTAGAGGGACTTTACGAGCAGTACTTC
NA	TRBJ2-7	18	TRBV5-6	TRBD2	CASSLVGNFGVAGGEQYF	TGTGCCAGCAGCTTGGTGGGCAACTTCGGTGTAGCGGGAGGCGAGCAGTACTTC
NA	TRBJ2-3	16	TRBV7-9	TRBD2	CASSPPSGTSGYTQYF	TGTGCCAGCAGCCCCCCTTCCGGGACTAGCGGATATACGCAGTATTTT
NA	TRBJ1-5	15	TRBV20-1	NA	CSASSQGRSNQPQHF	TGCAGTGCTAGTTCGCAGGGTAGAAGCAATCAGCCCCAGCATTTT
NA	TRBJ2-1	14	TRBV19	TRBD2	CASRMSGSFDEQFF	TGTGCCAGTAGGATGAGCGGGAGCTTCGATGAGCAGTTCTTC
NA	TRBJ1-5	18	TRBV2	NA	CASSARRSGVGSNQPQHF	TGTGCCAGCAGTGCGCGCAGGTCGGGAGTCGGTAGCAATCAGCCCCAGCATTTT
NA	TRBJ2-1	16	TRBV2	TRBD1	CASSQAGTGKSNEQFF	TGTGCCAGCAGCCAAGCCGGGACAGGGAAATCCAATGAGCAGTTCTTC
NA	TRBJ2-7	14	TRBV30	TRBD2	CAWSGAGGGYEQYF	TGTGCCTGGAGTGGGGCGGGAGGGGGCTACGAGCAGTACTTC
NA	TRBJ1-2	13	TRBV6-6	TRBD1	CASSYQTGDGYTF	TGTGCCAGCAGTTACCAAACAGGGGATGGCTACACCTTC
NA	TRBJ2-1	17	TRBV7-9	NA	CASSKRDRDNPYNEQFF	TGTGCCAGCAGCAAACGGGACCGGGACAATCCCTACAATGAGCAGTTCTTC